These T cell receptor beta chains were read from a single sample in a study of blood T cells in healthy people across ages. In TCRdb, the 5' RACE reads were re-called with MiXCR into one record per CDR3 protein. Of about 580,000 distinct CDR3 sequences in the sample, 40% to 55% were seen once. The sequencing input was blood. These TCRs come from a man older than 75 in good health. The CDR3 runs from the conserved cysteine through the conserved F or W. D genes are given only for firm matches. The listing skips clone size in some rows; elsewhere it reads once, few, many or a size class.

CDR3 length	V gene	clone size	J gene	D gene	CDR3 protein	CDR3 DNA
14	TRBV20-1	few	TRBJ2-2	NA	CSARPGANTGELFF	TGCAGTGCTAGGCCGGGGGCCAACACCGGGGAGCTGTTTTTT
14	TRBV4-1	NA	TRBJ1-1	NA	CASSHKPGSSEAFF	TGCGCCAGCAGCCATAAACCAGGGAGCTCGGAAGCTTTCTTT
15	TRBV6-1	NA	TRBJ1-1	TRBD1	CASRDSGGGNTEAFF	TGTGCCAGCAGAGACTCAGGGGGCGGGAACACTGAAGCTTTCTTT
15	TRBV7-3	NA	TRBJ2-1	TRBD2	CASSLGTSGFNEQFF	TGTGCCAGCAGCCTCGGGACTAGCGGCTTCAATGAGCAGTTCTTC
14	TRBV7-2	few	TRBJ2-3	NA	CASSLVGPLDTQYF	TGTGCCAGCAGCTTGGTCGGACCGTTAGATACGCAGTATTTT
14	TRBV5-1	few	TRBJ1-1	NA	CASSPTSAMALAFF	TGCGCCAGCAGCCCCACTTCGGCTATGGCCCTAGCTTTCTTT
14	TRBV5-1	NA	TRBJ2-7	TRBD1	CASSFTGDSYEQYF	TGCGCCAGCAGCTTCACAGGGGACAGCTACGAGCAGTACTTC
12	TRBV5-1	few	TRBJ2-7	NA	CASSLPGSEQYF	TGCGCCAGCAGCTTGCCGGGGTCCGAGCAGTACTTC
14	TRBV2	NA	TRBJ2-7	TRBD2	CASSGGLGLYEQYF	TGTGCCAGCAGTGGAGGACTAGGCCTCTACGAGCAGTACTTC
13	TRBV4-3	NA	TRBJ2-3	NA	CASSSQRWDTQYF	TGCGCCAGCAGCTCTCAGAGGTGGGATACGCAGTATTTT
14	TRBV28	NA	TRBJ2-7	NA	CASSLGGKINEQYF	TGTGCCAGCAGTTTAGGTGGGAAAATCAACGAGCAGTACTTC
16	TRBV6-5	NA	TRBJ2-2	NA	CASSYSWPKRGGELFF	TGTGCCAGCAGTTACTCGTGGCCCAAACGGGGCGGGGAGCTGTTTTTT
14	TRBV6-1	NA	TRBJ2-7	NA	CASSERWSLYEQYF	TGTGCCAGCAGTGAAAGATGGAGTCTCTACGAGCAGTACTTC
19	TRBV5-1	NA	TRBJ2-3	TRBD1	CASSLHRDRGRTSTDTQYF	TGCGCCAGCAGCTTGCACCGGGACAGGGGGCGAACTAGCACAGATACGCAGTATTTT
16	TRBV24-1	NA	TRBJ2-3	TRBD1	CATSDTGTGGGDTQYF	TGTGCCACCAGTGACACGGGGACAGGCGGCGGAGATACGCAGTATTTT
16	TRBV7-9	NA	TRBJ1-6	NA	CASSSLDSSYNSPLHF	TGTGCCAGCAGCTCTCTGGACAGCTCCTATAATTCACCCCTCCACTTT
14	TRBV5-6	NA	TRBJ2-5	NA	CASSFRDGQETQYF	TGTGCCAGCAGCTTCCGGGACGGGCAAGAGACCCAGTACTTC
12	TRBV6-6	many	TRBJ1-1	NA	CASSGGNTEAFF	TGTGCCAGCAGTGGTGGAAACACTGAAGCTTTCTTT
13	TRBV6-2/TRBV6-3	NA	TRBJ1-1	NA	CASSFRDTTEAFF	TGTGCCAGCAGCTTCCGGGACACCACTGAAGCTTTCTTT
14	TRBV4-3	NA	TRBJ1-1	NA	CASSQRGPDTEAFF	TGCGCCAGCAGCCAAAGGGGACCGGACACTGAAGCTTTCTTT
16	TRBV9	few	TRBJ2-7	NA	CASSPRQSASLYEQYF	TGTGCCAGCAGCCCCCGCCAAAGCGCTTCTCTCTACGAGCAGTACTTC
14	TRBV6-2/TRBV6-3	many	TRBJ2-3	NA	CASGKGDRTDTQYF	TGTGCCAGCGGTAAGGGGGATCGCACAGATACGCAGTATTTT
15	TRBV20-1	NA	TRBJ2-3	TRBD2	CSARLREGPGDTQYF	TGCAGTGCTAGATTGCGGGAGGGCCCTGGAGATACGCAGTATTTT
15	TRBV6-5	many	TRBJ1-1	TRBD1	CASSSLGGEGTEAFF	TGTGCCAGCAGTTCCCTAGGGGGCGAGGGCACTGAAGCTTTCTTT
16	TRBV7-9	few	TRBJ2-2	TRBD1	CASSSQGKSNTGELFF	TGTGCCAGCAGCTCACAGGGGAAGTCGAACACCGGGGAGCTGTTTTTT
14	TRBV15	few	TRBJ2-1	TRBD2	CATTPAGGYNEQFF	TGTGCCACCACCCCAGCGGGAGGGTACAATGAGCAGTTCTTC
16	TRBV3-1	NA	TRBJ2-1	TRBD2	CASSRPTSGGPGEQFF	TGTGCCAGCAGCCGTCCGACTAGCGGGGGACCAGGTGAGCAGTTCTTC
14	TRBV4-1	NA	TRBJ2-7	NA	CASSQDWGRYEQYF	TGCGCCAGCAGCCAAGATTGGGGGCGATACGAGCAGTACTTC
13	TRBV10-3	NA	TRBJ1-1	NA	CAISEDVNTEAFF	TGTGCCATCAGTGAGGACGTGAACACTGAAGCTTTCTTT
13	TRBV12-3/TRBV12-4	few	TRBJ2-1	NA	CASRVDRYNEQFF	TGTGCCAGCAGGGTGGACAGATACAATGAGCAGTTCTTC
14	TRBV4-3	NA	TRBJ2-7	NA	CASSQDQVNDEQYF	TGCGCCAGCAGCCAAGATCAGGTAAACGACGAGCAGTACTTC
18	TRBV7-9	few	TRBJ2-5	TRBD2	CASSSAGTSGRQQETLYF	TGTGCCAGCAGCTCTGCGGGGACTAGCGGGAGGCAACAAGAGACCCTGTACTTC
16	TRBV5-1	NA	TRBJ1-2	TRBD1	CASSLGAGGANYGYTF	TGCGCCAGCAGCTTGGGAGCAGGGGGCGCAAACTATGGCTACACCTTC
13	TRBV6-4	NA	TRBJ1-2	NA	CASSEEGGYGYTF	TGTGCCAGCAGTGAAGAGGGAGGCTATGGCTACACCTTC
16	TRBV7-2	few	TRBJ2-5	TRBD2	CASRSGLAGGGETQYF	TGTGCCAGCAGGTCGGGACTAGCGGGAGGAGGGGAGACCCAGTACTTC
16	TRBV5-8	NA	TRBJ1-2	TRBD1	CASSLPTGGFNYGYTF	TGTGCCAGCAGCCTGCCGACAGGGGGCTTTAACTATGGCTACACCTTC
20	TRBV12-3/TRBV12-4	few	TRBJ2-7	TRBD2	CASSLDTGLAGEVTTYEQYF	TGTGCCAGCAGTCTCGATACGGGGCTAGCGGGCGAAGTAACGACCTACGAGCAGTACTTC
15	TRBV25-1	NA	TRBJ2-3	NA	CASSDQGWDTETQYF	TGTGCCAGCAGTGACCAGGGTTGGGACACAGAGACGCAGTATTTT
14	TRBV25-1	NA	TRBJ1-4	NA	CASSAPGPNEKLFF	TGTGCCAGCAGTGCCCCGGGACCTAATGAAAAACTGTTTTTT
15	TRBV5-1	NA	TRBJ2-7	NA	CASSPLGGDTYEQYF	TGCGCCAGCAGCCCTTTAGGGGGGGACACCTACGAGCAGTACTTC
15	TRBV4-2	NA	TRBJ1-2	TRBD1	CASSQVTGGGSGYTF	TGTGCCAGCAGCCAAGTTACAGGGGGCGGCAGTGGCTACACCTTC
15	TRBV12-3/TRBV12-4	NA	TRBJ2-1	TRBD2	CASSLRLARLNEQFF	TGTGCCAGCAGTCTCAGACTAGCGAGGCTCAATGAGCAGTTCTTC
16	TRBV7-9	NA	TRBJ2-3	NA	CASSPGQGMGTDTQYF	TGTGCCAGCAGCCCGGGTCAGGGGATGGGGACAGATACGCAGTATTTT